The T cell receptor (beta chain) described here comes from a study of T cell changes during pregnancy in multiple sclerosis. Libraries were prepared by immunoSEQ multiplex PCR; TCRdb keeps only in-frame clonotypes and omits some of them. The table includes about 38,000 clones, around 93% detected once. The CDR3 is 15 amino acids. Germline CDR1 reads MNHEY; CDR2 reads SVGAGI. V lost 4 bases and J lost 3, with 13 bases in between. V gene TRBV6-5 combines with J gene TRBJ1-5; the D gene is possibly TRBD1 (6 bases). The specimen was CD4+ T cells from peripheral blood mononuclear cells, collected in the second trimester of pregnancy. The sequence derives from a female donor with multiple sclerosis, enrolled in a pregnancy study. DNA for the CDR3: TGTGCCAGCAGTTCATACCAGGGGACCAATCAGCCCCAGCATTTT. This codes for CASSSYQGTNQPQHF.